These 22 T cell receptor beta chains originate from one sample sequenced in a study of beta chain features in type 1 diabetes. Study results and limitations: The study found moderately but significantly shorter TCRB CDR3s in all four CD4+ subsets of Type 1 diabetes patients.

Since all of the isolated RNA was reverse transcribed, expressed TCRB transcripts were what got sequenced. Only in-frame clones appear in the TCRdb table, and some are missing; sequencing was by immunoSEQ multiplex PCR. The repertoire holds 250,000 to 300,000 clones, roughly a quarter seen once, with roughly 0.013% in the top ten. Their antigens remain unidentified. The sequenced sample was naive CD4+ T cells from blood. The origin of the receptors is a woman in her 30s with type 1 diabetes.

The J gene is TRBJ2-1, the V gene TRBV2; TRBD1 aligns across 7 bases. The CDR3 is made up of 14 amino acids. CDR1 and CDR2 (germline): SNHLY, FYNNEI. V gave up 4 bases and J gave up 4 bases; unmatched junction bases: 4. CDR3: CASSGGTAYNEQFF. The CDR3 bases are TGTGCCAGCAGTGGAGGGACAGCATACAATGAGCAGTTCTTC. Full variable domain (remainder filled in from reference TRBV2 and TRBJ2-1): EPEVTQTPSHQVTQMGQEVILRCVPISNHLYFYWYRQILGQKVEFLVSFYNNEISEKSEIFDDQFSVERPDGSNFTLKIRSTKLEDSAMYFCASSGGTAYNEQFFGPGTRLTVL.

There are a few counts of this clone. The chain is built from TRBV14 and TRBJ2-7; 9 bases are shared with TRBD2. V trimming: 1 base; J trimming: 7 bases; junction bases outside the gene matches: 5. Germline V gives CDR1 SGHDN, CDR2 FVKESK. The CDR3 contains 14 residues. Here the CDR3 reads CASSQVASGTEQYF. DNA for the CDR3: TGTGCCAGCAGCCAAGTTGCTAGCGGGACGGAGCAGTACTTC.

As for this clone: At the DNA level, this CDR3 is encoded by other sequences in the same sample as well. The V gene is TRBV30, the J gene TRBJ2-7, with 10 bases identical to TRBD2. After removal of 0 bases from V and 3 bases from J, the junction contained 2 bases not matched to a gene. Looked up from germline, CDR1 is GTSNPN and CDR2 is SVGIG (reference sequence). CDR3 length: 14 residues. Written as DNA, the CDR3 is TGTGCCTGGAGTGTACTAGCGGGAATCTACGAGCAGTACTTC. It specifies CAWSVLAGIYEQYF.

This clone was observed a few times. This rearrangement joins TRBV2 to TRBJ2-7; 11 bases align to TRBD2. V lost 6 bases, J lost 0 bases, and 1 base stayed unmatched. This CDR3 has 14 residues. CDR1 is SNHLY and CDR2 is FYNNEI in the germline V gene. Here the CDR3 DNA reads TGTGCCAGCAGCGGGACTAGCGGCTCCTACGAGCAGTACTTC. Its protein product is CASSGTSGSYEQYF.

The chain joins TRBV27 to TRBJ2-1, with TRBD2 matching 8 bases. V lost 7 bases to trimming and J lost 4 bases; unmatched junction nucleotides: 9. Per germline, CDR1 MNHEY and CDR2 SMNVEV (reference sequence). CDR3 length: 15 amino acids. The DNA of the CDR3 is TGTGCCAGCACTCCCCGGGAGGGTGGATACAATGAGCAGTTCTTC. This encodes CASTPREGGYNEQFF.

This clone showed up just a few times. CDR3 region: CASSSPGLEGEQFF. The CDR3, as DNA: TGTGCCAGCAGCTCGCCGGGACTAGAGGGTGAGCAGTTCTTC. The chain recombines TRBV7-3 with TRBJ2-1; TRBD2 matches 8 bases. CDR1 is SGHTA, CDR2 FQGTGA, per germline. The CDR3 totals 14 residues. J gave up 9 bases and V 4 bases, and 8 bases lay outside the gene matches.

This clone was recorded a few times. The chain links TRBV10-3 to TRBJ2-3, with 8 positions matching TRBD2. V was clipped by 3 bases and J by 4 bases; unmatched bases: 3. This CDR3 comprises 14 residues. Germline CDR1 ENHRY, CDR2 SYGVKD. CDR3 region: CAISDGTRADTQYF. The CDR3 DNA follows: TGTGCCATCAGTGATGGGACTAGAGCAGATACGCAGTATTTT.

There are a few counts of this clone. This chain uses TRBV15 with TRBJ2-7; D not resolved. This CDR3 has 13 amino acids. V was pared by 3 bases and J by 5 bases, with 11 bases between. Per germline, CDR1 LNHNV and CDR2 YYDKDF (reference sequence). DNA for the CDR3: TGTGCCACCAGCAGTCCTAGTGAGGACGAGCAGTACTTC. This encodes CATSSPSEDEQYF. The entire variable domain, with the rest obtained from reference TRBV15 and TRBJ2-7, is as follows: DAMVIQNPRYQVTQFGKPVTLSCSQTLNHNVMYWYQQKSSQAPKLLFHYYDKDFNNEADTPDNFQSRRPNTSFCFLDIRSPGLGDTAMYLCATSSPSEDEQYFGPGTRLTVT.

This clone was observed a few times. The CDR3 DNA follows: TGTGCCAGCAGTGGAGGGAGCTCCTACGAGCAGTACTTC. This codes for CASSGGSSYEQYF. The J gene is TRBJ2-7, the V gene TRBV6-1, with a weak D call TRBD2 (5 bases). CDR3 size: 13 residues. The V end lost 4 bases, the J end lost 0 bases, and 7 bases lay between the germline ends. In germline, CDR1 is MNHNS, CDR2 SASEGT.

The chain recombines TRBV27 with TRBJ2-7; D may be TRBD2 (5 bases). This CDR3 comprises 13 residues. Germline V lookup: CDR1 MNHEY, CDR2 SMNVEV (reference sequence). Trimming shortened V by 7 bases and J by 3 bases, and 13 bases separated the two germline ends. CDR3 residues: CASKRDQSYEQYF. Here the CDR3 DNA reads TGTGCCAGCAAGAGGGATCAGAGCTACGAGCAGTACTTC.

V is TRBV29-1 and J is TRBJ1-2; D may be TRBD1 (5 bases). V was shortened by 6 bases and J by 3 bases, with 17 bases between the two germline ends. The CDR3 loop spans 14 amino acids. Per germline, CDR1 SQVTM and CDR2 ANQGSEA. CDR3 in amino acids: CSVTRGVPYYGYTF. The DNA for the CDR3 is TGCAGCGTCACCCGGGGGGTACCCTACTATGGCTACACCTTC.

The rearrangement links TRBV5-1 to TRBJ1-2; 7 positions match TRBD1. Germline V gene data show CDR1 as SGHRS and CDR2 as YFSETQ. After removal of 2 bases from V and 8 bases from J, the junction contained 6 bases not matched to a gene. This CDR3 has 13 amino acids. The CDR3 DNA is TGCGCCAGCAGCTTAACAGGGGAACAAGGCTACACCTTC. This gives the protein CASSLTGEQGYTF.

This clone was recorded a few times. The chain joins TRBV2 to TRBJ2-7; 9 bases align to TRBD1. V was pared by 6 bases and J by 4 bases, with 10 bases of the junction left unmatched. The germline V gene has CDR1 SNHLY and CDR2 FYNNEI. The CDR3 contains 15 residues. The CDR3 region has the DNA TGTGCCAGCAGCCCCGGGACAGGGCATTTGTACGAGCAGTACTTC. Its translation is CASSPGTGHLYEQYF.

The rearrangement links TRBV5-1 to TRBJ2-6; TRBD1 is a possible D gene (5 bases). Germline assignment: CDR1 SGHRS and CDR2 YFSETQ. With 0 bases removed from V and 0 bases from J, the gap between germline ends came to 13 bases. This CDR3 region has 18 residues. This CDR3 reads CASSLADFDSSGANVLTF. DNA of the CDR3: TGCGCCAGCAGCTTGGCCGATTTCGACAGCTCTGGGGCCAACGTCCTGACTTTC.

V gene TRBV5-1 combines with J gene TRBJ2-5, with D uncertain. The length of the CDR3 is 13 residues. Per germline, CDR1 SGHRS and CDR2 YFSETQ. The germline V and J ends were trimmed by 0 bases and 2 bases, with 5 bases remaining between them. CDR3 bases: TGCGCCAGCAGCTTGGTTAGTCAAGAGACCCAGTACTTC. This gives the protein CASSLVSQETQYF. The full variable domain, with the rest looked up from reference TRBV5-1 and TRBJ2-5, is KAGVTQTPRYLIKTRGQQVTLSCSPISGHRSVSWYQQTPGQGLQFLFEYFSETQRNKGNFPGRFSGRQFSNSRSEMNVSTLELGDSALYLCASSLVSQETQYFGPGTRLLVL.

The rearrangement uses TRBV29-1 and TRBJ1-1; no reliable D call. This CDR3 spans 13 amino acids. The germline V gene has CDR1 SQVTM and CDR2 ANQGSEA. Trimming left V 4 bases short and J 0 bases short, with 9 bases between. Written as DNA, the CDR3 is TGCAGCGTTGCCCCTTCCTTGAACACTGAAGCTTTCTTT. Amino acid sequence: CSVAPSLNTEAFF.

This clone was recorded a few times. The chain is built from TRBV29-1 and TRBJ2-3; 9 bases are a match to TRBD2. There are 13 residues in the CDR3. With 4 bases clipped from V and 3 bases from J, the junction kept 2 bases outside the gene matches. CDR1 and CDR2 (germline): SQVTM, ANQGSEA. CDR3 coding DNA: TGCAGCGTTGGCCTAGCGGGGACAGATACGCAGTATTTT. Residues: CSVGLAGTDTQYF.

This clone has only a few counts. The J gene is TRBJ1-1, the V gene TRBV29-1, with D uncertain. The germline gives CDR1 SQVTM, CDR2 ANQGSEA. This CDR3 has 11 amino acids. CDR3 coding DNA: TGCTCATCCGAGATGAACACTGAAGCTTTCTTT. It specifies CSSEMNTEAFF.

The rearrangement links TRBV6-5 to TRBJ1-2, with 7 positions matching TRBD1. V gave up 2 bases and J gave up 5 bases; unmatched junction bases: 8. Germline-derived CDR1 and CDR2 are MNHEY and SVGAGI. The CDR3 length is 15 residues. CDR3 in amino acids: CASSYKSLQGYGYTF. The CDR3 nucleotides are TGTGCCAGCAGTTACAAATCTCTACAGGGGTATGGCTACACCTTC.

This clone was seen a handful of times. The chain recombines TRBV7-9 with TRBJ2-1; the D gene is possibly TRBD2 (6 bases). The CDR3 runs 15 residues. The V gene lost 6 bases and the J gene lost 2 bases, with 14 bases spanning the gap. CDR1 is SEHNR and CDR2 is FQNEAQ in the germline V gene (reference sequence). CDR3 in DNA: TGTGCCAGCAGGACTGGCGGGACCCCCTACAATGAGCAGTTCTTC. Translating gives CASRTGGTPYNEQFF. The full variable domain, its missing parts supplied by reference TRBV7-9 and TRBJ2-1, is DTGVSQNPRHKITKRGQNVTFRCDPISEHNRLYWYRQTLGQGPEFLTYFQNEAQLEKSRLLSDRFSAERPKGSFSTLEIQRTEQGDSAMYLCASRTGGTPYNEQFFGPGTRLTVL.

The chain recombines TRBV29-1 with TRBJ1-5, with D possibly TRBD1 on 5 matching bases. CDR3 length: 13 residues. CDR1 is SQVTM, CDR2 ANQGSEA, per germline. V was pared by 6 bases and J by 6 bases, with 15 bases between. The DNA of the CDR3 is TGCAGCGTGGGCAGGGACGGGGGTCAGCCCCAGCATTTT. This gives the protein CSVGRDGGQPQHF.

The genes are TRBV30 and TRBJ2-5; perhaps TRBD1 as D (5 bases). CDR1 is GTSNPN and CDR2 is SVGIG in the germline V gene (reference sequence). V dropped 2 bases and J dropped 4 bases, with 11 bases sitting between them. The CDR3 is 13 residues long. The CDR3 sequence: CAWSLTGVETQYF. The CDR3 DNA is TGTGCCTGGAGTCTTACAGGCGTAGAGACCCAGTACTTC. Using reference TRBV30 and TRBJ2-5 for the parts outside the CDR3, the full variable domain is SQTIHQWPATLVQPVGSPLSLECTVEGTSNPNLYWYRQAAGRGLQLLFYSVGIGQISSEVPQNLSASRPQDRQFILSSKKLLLSDSGFYLCAWSLTGVETQYFGPGTRLLVL.